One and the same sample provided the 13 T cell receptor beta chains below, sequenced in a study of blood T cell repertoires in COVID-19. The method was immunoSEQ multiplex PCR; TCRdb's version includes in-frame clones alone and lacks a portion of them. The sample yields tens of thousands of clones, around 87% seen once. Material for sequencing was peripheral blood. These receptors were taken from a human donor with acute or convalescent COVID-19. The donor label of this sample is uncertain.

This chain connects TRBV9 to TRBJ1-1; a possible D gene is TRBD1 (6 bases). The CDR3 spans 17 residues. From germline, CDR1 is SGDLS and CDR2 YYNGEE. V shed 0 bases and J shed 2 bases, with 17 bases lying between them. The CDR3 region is CASSVGDSTGFNTEAFF. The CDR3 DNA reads TGTGCCAGCAGCGTAGGAGACTCCACAGGGTTCAACACTGAAGCTTTCTTT.

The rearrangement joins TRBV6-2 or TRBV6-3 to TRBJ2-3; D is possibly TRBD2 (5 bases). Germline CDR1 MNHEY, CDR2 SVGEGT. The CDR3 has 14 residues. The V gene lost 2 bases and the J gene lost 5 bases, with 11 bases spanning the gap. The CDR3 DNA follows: TGTGCCAGCAGTTACCCGGGGAAGGAAGATACGCAGTATTTT. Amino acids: CASSYPGKEDTQYF.

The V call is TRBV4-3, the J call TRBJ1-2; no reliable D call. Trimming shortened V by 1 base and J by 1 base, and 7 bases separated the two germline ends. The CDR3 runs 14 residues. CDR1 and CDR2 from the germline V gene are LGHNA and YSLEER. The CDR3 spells CASSQGGGNYGYTF. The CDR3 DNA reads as TGCGCCAGCAGCCAAGGCGGAGGTAACTATGGCTACACCTTC.

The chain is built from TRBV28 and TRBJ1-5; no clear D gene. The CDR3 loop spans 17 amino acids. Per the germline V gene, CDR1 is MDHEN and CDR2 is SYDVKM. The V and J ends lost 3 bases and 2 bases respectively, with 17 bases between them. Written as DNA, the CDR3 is TGTGCCAGCAGTTTTTCGCTCCGTTTTACGGGCAATCAGCCCCAGCATTTT. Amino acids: CASSFSLRFTGNQPQHF.

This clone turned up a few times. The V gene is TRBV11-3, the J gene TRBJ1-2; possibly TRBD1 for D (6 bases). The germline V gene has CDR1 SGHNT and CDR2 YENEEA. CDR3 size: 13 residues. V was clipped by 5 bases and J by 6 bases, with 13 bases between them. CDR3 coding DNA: TGTGCCAGCAGCCCGGGGGGCGAGGATGGCTACACCTTC. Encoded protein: CASSPGGEDGYTF.

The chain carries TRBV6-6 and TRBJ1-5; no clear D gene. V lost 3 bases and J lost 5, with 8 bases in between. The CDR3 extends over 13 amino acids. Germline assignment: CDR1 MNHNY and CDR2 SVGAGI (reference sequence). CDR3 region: CASSYQEDQPQHF. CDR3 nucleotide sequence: TGTGCCAGCAGTTATCAAGAGGATCAGCCCCAGCATTTT.

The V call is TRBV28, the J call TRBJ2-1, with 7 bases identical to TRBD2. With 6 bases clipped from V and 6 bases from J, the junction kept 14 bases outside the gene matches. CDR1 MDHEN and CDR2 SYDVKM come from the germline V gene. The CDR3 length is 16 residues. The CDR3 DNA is TGTGCCAGCAGCCGCCGGGGGGAAAAGCCAATCAATGAGCAGTTCTTC. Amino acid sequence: CASSRRGEKPINEQFF.

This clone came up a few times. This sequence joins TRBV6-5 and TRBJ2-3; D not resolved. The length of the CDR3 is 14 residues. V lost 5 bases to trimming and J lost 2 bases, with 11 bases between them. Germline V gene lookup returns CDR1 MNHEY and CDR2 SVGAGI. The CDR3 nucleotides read TGTGCCAGCAGTCTCGACAAACCCACAGATACGCAGTATTTT. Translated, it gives CASSLDKPTDTQYF.

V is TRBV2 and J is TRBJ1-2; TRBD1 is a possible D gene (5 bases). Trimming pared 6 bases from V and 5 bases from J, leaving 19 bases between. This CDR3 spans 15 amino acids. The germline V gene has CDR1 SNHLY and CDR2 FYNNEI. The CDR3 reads CASSPLRDGLYGYTF. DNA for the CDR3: TGTGCCAGCAGCCCCCTCCGGGACGGACTATATGGCTACACCTTC.

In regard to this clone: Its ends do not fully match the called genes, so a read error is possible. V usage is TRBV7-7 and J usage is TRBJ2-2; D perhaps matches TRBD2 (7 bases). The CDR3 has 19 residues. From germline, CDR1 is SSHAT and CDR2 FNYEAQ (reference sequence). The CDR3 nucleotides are TGTGCTAGCAGCTTTCTCCCCGATTTATTCAGGGGAGGGGCCGGGGAGCTGTTTTTT. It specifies CASSFLPDLFRGGAGELFF.

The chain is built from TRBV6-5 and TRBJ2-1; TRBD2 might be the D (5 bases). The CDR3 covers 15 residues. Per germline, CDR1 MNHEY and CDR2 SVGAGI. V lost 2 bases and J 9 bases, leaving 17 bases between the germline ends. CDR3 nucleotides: TGTGCCAGCAGTTACGGGCAGGCCCTCGGAGGTGAGCAGTTCTTC. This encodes CASSYGQALGGEQFF.

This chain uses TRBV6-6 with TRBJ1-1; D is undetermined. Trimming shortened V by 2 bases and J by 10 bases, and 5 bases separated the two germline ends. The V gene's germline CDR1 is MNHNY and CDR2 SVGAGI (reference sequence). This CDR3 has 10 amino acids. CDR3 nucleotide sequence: TGTGCCAGCAGTTACCCCGTAGCTTTCTTT. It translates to CASSYPVAFF.

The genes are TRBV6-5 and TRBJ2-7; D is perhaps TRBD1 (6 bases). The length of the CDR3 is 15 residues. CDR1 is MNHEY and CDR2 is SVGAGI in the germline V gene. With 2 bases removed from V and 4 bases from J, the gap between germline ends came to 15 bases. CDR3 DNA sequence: TGTGCCAGCAGTTACCCGGCCCAGGGGCGGTACGAGCAGTACTTC. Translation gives CASSYPAQGRYEQYF.